These 2 T cell receptor beta chains were all obtained from the same sample, sequenced in a study of regulatory T cells in long-lasting Graves disease. The time point is: persistent/refractory GD, antithyroid drugs over 5 years with positive TRAb. RNA extracted from PBMCs served as the sequencing template. Both iRepertoire HTBI primers and Arm-PCR of CDR3 regions were used to build the TCR beta libraries. TCRdb re-called the multiplex PCR reads through MiXCR, storing one row per CDR3 protein. The sample consists of about 470,000 distinct CDR3 sequences, about 22% of them appearing once. The sequencing here drew on peripheral blood mononuclear cells (PBMCs), taken when the disease was refractory, from a patient treated with antithyroid drugs. These receptors originate from a female donor with Graves disease.

The chain has TRBV20-1 and TRBJ1-5, with TRBD1 matching 7 bases. Germline CDR1 is DFQATT and CDR2 is SNEGSKA (reference sequence). V gave up 1 base and J gave up 5 bases; unmatched junction bases: 2. This CDR3 contains 13 residues. The CDR3 bases are TGCAGTGCTAGAGTCAGGGGGGATCAGCCCCAGCATTTT. This sequence encodes CSARVRGDQPQHF.

This clonotype was counted only a few times. The rearrangement joins TRBV6-5 to TRBJ1-2; D unresolved. Deletions cut 0 bases from V and 7 bases from J, with 12 bases between. The CDR3 has 14 residues. Looked up from germline, CDR1 is MNHEY and CDR2 is SVGAGI. Here the CDR3 DNA reads TGTGCCAGCAGTTACTCGATGACCATTAGTGGCTACACCTTC. It encodes CASSYSMTISGYTF.